Below, 8 T cell receptor beta chains from the same sample are listed, as sequenced in a study of a mutant IDH1 vaccine in newly diagnosed glioma. No antigen has been assigned to these receptors. Time point reported: week 23, last vaccination. Every vaccination contained 300 ug of the mutant IDH1 20-mer peptide and was paired with topical imiquimod. The protocol was immunoSEQ multiplex PCR, while the TCRdb copy is restricted to in-frame clones and leaves out a portion. Found here are more than 55,000 clones, roughly 77% of them singletons; the top ten hold 6.5% to 9%. Sequencing used PBMCs, obtained from a glioma patient whose treatment included an IDH1 peptide vaccine. All receptors come from a woman in her forties with glioma. Some clones in this sample may be carry-over from other donors' samples.

The chain recombines TRBV2 with TRBJ2-5; 10 positions agree with TRBD2. CDR1 and CDR2 (germline): SNHLY, FYNNEI. V was pared by 4 bases and J by 5 bases, with 10 bases of the junction left unmatched. CDR3 length: 16 residues. Written as DNA, the CDR3 is TGTGCCAGCAGTGTGGCTAGCGGGAGCCTAGGGGAGACCCAGTACTTC. Its translation is CASSVASGSLGETQYF.

The chain joins TRBV6-6 to TRBJ1-4; perhaps TRBD1 as D (6 bases). CDR1 is MNHNY and CDR2 is SVGAGI in the germline V gene (reference sequence). This CDR3 has 16 amino acids. The V end was cut by 6 bases, the J end by 1 base, with 15 bases between. DNA of the CDR3: TGTGCCAGCAGCCCCCTAGGGGGGCGAACTAATGAAAAACTGTTTTTT. Translated, it gives CASSPLGGRTNEKLFF.

The genes are TRBV20-1 and TRBJ1-1; D remains ambiguous. Trimming removed 6 bases at V and 11 bases at J, with 13 bases between. CDR1 is DFQATT, CDR2 SNEGSKA, per germline (reference sequence). The CDR3 is made up of 10 amino acids. CDR3 sequence: CSALWGAAFF. Written as DNA, the CDR3 is TGCAGTGCCTTGTGGGGTGCTGCTTTCTTT.

The chain uses TRBV30 and TRBJ2-7; TRBD1 aligns across 9 bases. Trimming took 7 bases from V and 6 from J; bases not matched to a gene: 13. CDR1 and CDR2 (germline): GTSNPN, SVGIG (reference sequence). The CDR3 totals 14 residues. CDR3 sequence (DNA): TGTGCCTTCCGTCCGGGACAGGGAATTGGCGAGCAGTACTTC. This codes for CAFRPGQGIGEQYF.

This rearrangement joins TRBV19 to TRBJ2-7, with D possibly TRBD2 on 5 matching bases. Germline CDR1 and CDR2: LNHDA and SQIVND (reference sequence). The CDR3 is 13 amino acids. Trimming left V 4 bases short and J 4 bases short, with 11 bases between. The CDR3 bases are TGTGCCAGTAGTAGCGGGCTATTGTACGAGCAGTACTTC. It translates to CASSSGLLYEQYF.

V gene TRBV4-1 combines with J gene TRBJ2-7; maybe TRBD1 (6 bases). The germline V gene has CDR1 MGHRA and CDR2 YSYEKL. The CDR3 length is 12 residues. The V end was cut by 8 bases, the J end by 2 bases, with 10 bases between. The CDR3 here is CASGGPTYEQYF. In DNA form, the CDR3 reads TGCGCCAGCGGGGGCCCCACCTACGAGCAGTACTTC.

This clone appeared once. This chain uses TRBV7-2 with TRBJ1-2, with 7 bases that match TRBD1. Trimming took 5 bases from V and 4 from J; bases not matched to a gene: 7. Germline CDR1 reads SGHTA; CDR2 reads FQGNSA. CDR3 length: 14 amino acids. CDR3 bases: TGTGCCAGCAGCCAGGGGGAGAAGGCCTATGGCTACACCTTC. Its protein product is CASSQGEKAYGYTF.

The chain links TRBV10-2 to TRBJ1-2; 8 nucleotides agree with TRBD1. V was clipped by 6 bases and J by 4 bases; unmatched bases: 4. Germline CDR1 WSHSY, CDR2 SAAADI. This CDR3 has 13 amino acids. The CDR3 nucleotides read TGCGCCAGCAGGGCCGACAGGGGCTATGGCTACACCTTC. Residues: CASRADRGYGYTF.